This passage covers 26 T cell receptor beta chains from one sample sequenced in a study of T cells in localized non-small cell lung cancer. Generated by immunoSEQ multiplex PCR, the TCRdb table keeps only in-frame clones and is missing some. This sample carries 23,000 or so clones, around 85% of them seen once, and the ten largest clones take 4.5% to 7%. Sequencing used peripheral blood, obtained before any cancer treatment. Receptors originate from a male donor aged 60 or over with stage II squamous cell lung carcinoma.

The chain carries TRBV7-2 and TRBJ2-7; D is tentatively TRBD1 or TRBD2 (5 bases each). The germline V gene encodes CDR1 SGHTA and CDR2 FQGNSA. The CDR3 is 12 amino acids. Trimming left V 5 bases short and J 2 bases short, with 7 bases between. The CDR3 spells CASSTGPYEQYF. The CDR3 DNA is TGTGCCAGCAGCACGGGACCCTACGAGCAGTACTTC.

The chain has TRBV6-6 and TRBJ1-2, with TRBD1 matching 11 bases. CDR3 length equals 14 residues. Trimming took 2 bases from V and 8 from J; bases not matched to a gene: 4. Germline V gene data show CDR1 as MNHNY and CDR2 as SVGAGI (reference sequence). As DNA, the CDR3 is TGTGCCAGCAGTTACCGGGACAGGGGGGAAGGCTACACCTTC. This gives the protein CASSYRDRGEGYTF.

The V and J genes are TRBV29-1 and TRBJ1-5; a possible D gene is TRBD1 (5 bases). V was pared by 7 bases and J by 3 bases, with 13 bases between. Germline CDR1 reads SQVTM; CDR2 reads ANQGSEA. The CDR3 is 13 amino acids. DNA of the CDR3: TGCAGCGCGACCGGGGGGTACAATCAGCCCCAGCATTTT. Its translation is CSATGGYNQPQHF.

In its sample, this clone was seen once. The genes are TRBV14 and TRBJ1-6; D call uncertain. V gave up 0 bases and J gave up 13 bases, with 7 bases separating them. This CDR3 has 12 amino acids. Germline values: CDR1 SGHDN, CDR2 FVKESK. The CDR3 region is CASSQEIGPLHF. In DNA form, the CDR3 reads TGTGCCAGCAGCCAAGAAATAGGGCCCCTCCACTTT.

The chain is built from TRBV10-3 and TRBJ2-1, with D possibly TRBD1 on 7 matching bases. V lost 6 bases, J lost 4 bases, and 16 bases lay in between. Germline V lookup: CDR1 ENHRY, CDR2 SYGVKD. The CDR3 sequence is 15 residues long. The CDR3 here is CAIRDAGGGYNEQFF. The CDR3 region has the DNA TGTGCCATCAGGGACGCAGGGGGAGGTTACAATGAGCAGTTCTTC.

The V and J genes are TRBV5-4 and TRBJ2-5; possible D gene TRBD1, 6 bases. This CDR3 has 13 residues. V gave up 4 bases and J gave up 5 bases, with 12 bases separating them. Germline lookup yields CDR1 SGHNT and CDR2 YYREEE (reference sequence). In nucleotides, the CDR3 is TGTGCCAGCAGCCAGGGCAGGGGTGAGACCCAGTACTTC. Protein product: CASSQGRGETQYF.

V and J are TRBV6-4 and TRBJ2-2; 9 nucleotides align to TRBD2. Germline V gene sequence: CDR1 MRHNA, CDR2 SNTAGT. This CDR3 has 15 residues. With V trimmed by 3 bases and J by 5 bases, 4 bases remained unmatched. CDR3 sequence: CASSELAGSTGELFF. CDR3 coding DNA: TGTGCCAGCAGTGAGCTAGCGGGATCGACCGGGGAGCTGTTTTTT.

The CDR3 nucleotides read TGTGCCAGCAGCGTAGGGGGGGCCTCCTACAATGAGCAGTTCTTC. Its translation: CASSVGGASYNEQFF. This rearrangement joins TRBV9 to TRBJ2-1; perhaps D is TRBD1 or TRBD2 (6 bases each). This CDR3 is built from 15 residues. Trimming took 0 bases from V and 0 from J, leaving 7 bases between them. Germline loops: CDR1 SGDLS, CDR2 YYNGEE.

This clone was seen just once. The chain couples TRBV19 to TRBJ2-1; tentative D call: TRBD1 (5 bases). The CDR3 length is 13 residues. Germline CDR1 is LNHDA and CDR2 is SQIVND (reference sequence). Trimming took off 4 bases at V and 5 bases at J, with 9 bases between the two ends. This chain's CDR3 is CASSRGVNNEQFF. CDR3 in DNA: TGTGCCAGTAGTAGGGGCGTAAACAATGAGCAGTTCTTC.

The chain carries TRBV6-5 and TRBJ1-5; TRBD1 matches at 11 bases. V lost 6 bases, J lost 7 bases, and 8 bases stayed unmatched. Looked up from germline, CDR1 is MNHEY and CDR2 is SVGAGI. This CDR3 region has 15 residues. CDR3: CASSSGTGGKQPQHF. CDR3 in DNA: TGTGCCAGCAGCTCCGGGACAGGGGGAAAACAGCCCCAGCATTTT.

V gene TRBV6-5 combines with J gene TRBJ2-7; 8 bases align to TRBD1. Germline V gene sequence: CDR1 MNHEY, CDR2 SVGAGI. V gave up 8 bases and J gave up 3 bases; unmatched junction bases: 9. This CDR3 comprises 14 residues. CDR3 bases: TGTGCCAGCGGAAAAGGACAGGGATTCTACGAGCAGTACTTC. Amino acid sequence: CASGKGQGFYEQYF.

This clone was seen only once. This chain joins TRBV7-6 and TRBJ2-3; the match to TRBD2 covers 14 bases. This CDR3 is 16 amino acids long. In germline, CDR1 is SGHVS, CDR2 FNYEAQ. V dropped 5 bases and J dropped 3; count of bases not matched to a gene: 4. DNA of the CDR3: TGTGCCAGCAGCCCCGGGACTAGCGGGAGAACAGATACGCAGTATTTT. This encodes CASSPGTSGRTDTQYF.

On this clone: Sequence at one end of the junction differs from germline and may be a read error. The chain combines TRBV5-4 with TRBJ1-2; D perhaps matches TRBD1 (6 bases). The CDR3 sequence is 17 residues long. In germline, CDR1 is SGHNT, CDR2 YYREEE (reference sequence). For the CDR3, the DNA is TGCGCCAGCAGCCAAGTGGAAGGGGGGCGCGGGGACTATGGCTACACCTTC. Its translation is CASSQVEGGRGDYGYTF.

Regarding this clone: At one of its ends the junction is not consistent with the germline gene, which may arise from a read error. V usage is TRBV6-5 and J usage is TRBJ1-5; unclear D gene. Germline CDR1 is MNHEY and CDR2 is SVGAGI. CDR3 size: 13 residues. CDR3 in amino acids: CASSGDSSQPQHF. The CDR3 nucleotides are TGTGCCAGCAGTGGGGATAGCAGTCAGCCCCAGCATTTT.

The rearrangement links TRBV7-3 to TRBJ2-1, with a tentative D call TRBD2 (6 bases). CDR1 is SGHTA and CDR2 is FQGTGA in the germline V gene. The CDR3 has 16 amino acids. The V gene lost 1 base and the J gene lost 2 bases, with 12 bases spanning the gap. As DNA, the CDR3 is TGTGCCAGCAGCTTAATTGCTAGCGCAACCTACAATGAGCAGTTCTTC. It codes for CASSLIASATYNEQFF.

This clone was detected once. In DNA form, the CDR3 reads TGTGCCAGCAGCTTAGAGGGCCCGTCTAGCGGGAACACCGGGGAGCTGTTTTTT. Its protein product is CASSLEGPSSGNTGELFF. The rearrangement links TRBV5-8 to TRBJ2-2; 7 nucleotides agree with TRBD2. Per germline, CDR1 SGHTS and CDR2 YDEGEE. The CDR3 is 18 amino acids. The V gene end was trimmed by 2 bases and the J gene end by 1 base; junction bases not matched to a gene: 11.

The V call is TRBV11-2, the J call TRBJ2-4; D unclear. CDR1 SGHAT and CDR2 FQNNGV come from the germline V gene. Trimming stripped 0 bases from V and 3 bases from J, with 15 bases between. This CDR3 region has 17 residues. The CDR3 protein is CASSLEGPSMDKNIQYF. The CDR3 DNA reads as TGTGCCAGCAGCTTAGAGGGCCCTAGTATGGACAAAAACATTCAGTACTTC.

The gene calls are TRBV6-6 and TRBJ1-2; TRBD1 matches 7 bases. The germline V gene encodes CDR1 MNHNY and CDR2 SVGAGI (reference sequence). Germline trimming cut 6 bases from V and 8 bases from J; bases unmatched to any gene: 9. The CDR3 is made up of 13 amino acids. CDR3: CASSATGAEGYTF. In DNA form, the CDR3 reads TGTGCCAGCAGCGCTACAGGGGCGGAGGGCTACACCTTC.

The chain is built from TRBV19 and TRBJ1-1; TRBD1 matches 9 bases. The CDR3 spans 14 residues. Per germline, CDR1 LNHDA and CDR2 SQIVND (reference sequence). The trim removed 9 bases at V and 0 bases at J, leaving 5 bases unmatched. DNA of the CDR3: TGTGCCAGCCTGGACAGGGGCCTGAACACTGAAGCTTTCTTT. Protein sequence: CASLDRGLNTEAFF.

J is TRBJ2-4 and V is TRBV5-8, with D maybe TRBD2 (6 bases). Between the trimmed V and J ends, which lost 0 bases and 6 bases, there was a span of 7 bases. Germline V gives CDR1 SGHTS, CDR2 YDEGEE. The CDR3 totals 13 residues. The CDR3 loop reads CASSLVGGNIQYF. The CDR3 DNA sequence: TGTGCCAGCAGCTTGGTGGGGGGAAACATTCAGTACTTC.

This clone was counted a single time. This chain joins TRBV5-1 and TRBJ2-1; D ambiguous. V was cut by 3 bases and J by 0 bases, with 10 bases left in between. CDR3 size: 15 residues. Looked up from germline, CDR1 is SGHRS and CDR2 is YFSETQ. The CDR3 sequence: CASSSAASSYNEQFF. For the CDR3, the DNA is TGCGCCAGCAGCTCGGCGGCCAGCTCCTACAATGAGCAGTTCTTC.

This clone showed up just once. V usage is TRBV4-2 and J usage is TRBJ2-3; the match to TRBD2 covers 14 bases. The CDR3 loop spans 18 amino acids. V was clipped by 0 bases and J by 3 bases; unmatched bases: 5. Germline V gene sequence: CDR1 LGHNA, CDR2 YNFKEQ. The CDR3 DNA sequence: TGTGCCAGCAGCCAAGATCTCCGGACTAGCGGGGGGACAGATACGCAGTATTTT. As protein: CASSQDLRTSGGTDTQYF.

This clone occurred once. The V call is TRBV6-7, the J call TRBJ1-1, with D perhaps matching TRBD1 (5 bases). TRBV6-7 is marked as an open reading frame, function uncertain. The CDR3 has 13 amino acids. V lost 6 bases and J 1 base, leaving 9 bases between the germline ends. In nucleotides, the CDR3 is TGTGCCAGCAGGGGGGATGGGAACACTGAAGCTTTCTTT. Translating gives CASRGDGNTEAFF.

This clone has only a few counts. This specimen includes other DNA sequences encoding the same CDR3. V usage is TRBV27 and J usage is TRBJ2-1; D ambiguous. In germline, CDR1 is MNHEY, CDR2 SMNVEV (reference sequence). The CDR3 totals 13 residues. Trimming removed 0 bases at V and 6 bases at J, with 6 bases between. DNA for the CDR3: TGTGCCAGCAGTTTATCGGGCTCCAATGAGCAGTTCTTC. This sequence encodes CASSLSGSNEQFF.

This clone occurred a few times. This chain connects TRBV7-9 to TRBJ1-5, with a tentative D call TRBD1 (6 bases). V was pared by 5 bases and J by 9 bases, with 11 bases between. The V gene's germline CDR1 is SEHNR and CDR2 FQNEAQ (reference sequence). The CDR3 is 12 amino acids. This CDR3 reads CASSLQGAPQHF. The DNA of the CDR3 is TGTGCCAGCAGCCTACAGGGCGCGCCCCAGCATTTT.

This clone was seen a few times. This rearrangement joins TRBV5-1 to TRBJ2-1; tentative D call: TRBD2 (6 bases). Per germline, CDR1 SGHRS and CDR2 YFSETQ. Trimming pared 5 bases from V and 5 bases from J, leaving 11 bases between. The CDR3 sequence is 13 residues long. The CDR3 is CASRSSAHNEQFF. The CDR3 DNA follows: TGCGCCAGCAGATCTAGCGCTCACAATGAGCAGTTCTTC.